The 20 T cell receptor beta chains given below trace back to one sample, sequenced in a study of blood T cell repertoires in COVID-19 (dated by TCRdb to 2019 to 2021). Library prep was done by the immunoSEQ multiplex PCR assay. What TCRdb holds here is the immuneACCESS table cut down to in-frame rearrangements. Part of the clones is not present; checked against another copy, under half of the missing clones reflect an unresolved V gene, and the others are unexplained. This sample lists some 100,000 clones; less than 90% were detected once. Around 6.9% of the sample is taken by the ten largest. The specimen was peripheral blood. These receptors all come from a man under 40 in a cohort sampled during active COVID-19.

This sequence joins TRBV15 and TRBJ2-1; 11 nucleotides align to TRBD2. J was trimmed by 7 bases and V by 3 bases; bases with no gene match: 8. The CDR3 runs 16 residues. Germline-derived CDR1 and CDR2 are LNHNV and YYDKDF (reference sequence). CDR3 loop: CATSSSGGARGNEQFF. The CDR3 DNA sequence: TGTGCCACCAGCAGTAGCGGGGGGGCTCGCGGAAATGAGCAGTTCTTC. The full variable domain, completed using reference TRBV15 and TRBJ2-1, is DAMVIQNPRYQVTQFGKPVTLSCSQTLNHNVMYWYQQKSSQAPKLLFHYYDKDFNNEADTPDNFQSRRPNTSFCFLDIRSPGLGDTAMYLCATSSSGGARGNEQFFGPGTRLTVL.

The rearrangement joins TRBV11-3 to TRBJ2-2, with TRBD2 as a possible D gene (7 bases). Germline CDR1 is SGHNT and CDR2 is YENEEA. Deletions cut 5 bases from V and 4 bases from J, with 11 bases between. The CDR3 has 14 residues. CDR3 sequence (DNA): TGTGCCAGCAGCAGAGGGGGGGCCACCGGGGAGCTGTTTTTT. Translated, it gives CASSRGGATGELFF. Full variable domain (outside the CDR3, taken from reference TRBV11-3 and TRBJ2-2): EAGVVQSPRYKIIEKKQPVAFWCNPISGHNTLYWYLQNLGQGPELLIRYENEEAVDDSQLPKDRFSAERLKGVDSTLKIQPAELGDSAVYLCASSRGGATGELFFGEGSRLTVL.

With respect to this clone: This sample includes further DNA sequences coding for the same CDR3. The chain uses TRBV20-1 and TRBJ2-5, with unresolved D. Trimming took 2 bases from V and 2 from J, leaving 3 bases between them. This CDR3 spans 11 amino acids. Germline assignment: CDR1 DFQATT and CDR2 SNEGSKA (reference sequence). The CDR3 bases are TGCAGTGCTAGACAGCAAGAGACCCAGTACTTC. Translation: CSARQQETQYF.

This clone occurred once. CDR3 in DNA: TGTGCCAGTAGTATTGGTCAGGGGATAGACTATGGCTACACCTTC. This translates into CASSIGQGIDYGYTF. The rearrangement links TRBV19 to TRBJ1-2; D is possibly TRBD1 (6 bases). Trimming cost V 3 bases and J 3 bases, with 14 bases left between them. This CDR3 is built from 15 residues. CDR1 is LNHDA and CDR2 is SQIVND in the germline V gene (reference sequence). The full variable domain, in which reference TRBV19 and TRBJ1-2 provide the parts outside the CDR3, is DGGITQSPKYLFRKEGQNVTLSCEQNLNHDAMYWYRQDPGQGLRLIYYSQIVNDFQKGDIAEGYSVSREKKESFPLTVTSAQKNPTAFYLCASSIGQGIDYGYTFGSGTRLTVV.

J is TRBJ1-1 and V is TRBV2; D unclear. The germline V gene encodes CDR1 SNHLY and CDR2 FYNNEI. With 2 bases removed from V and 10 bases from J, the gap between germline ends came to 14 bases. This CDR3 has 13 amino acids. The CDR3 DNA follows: TGTGCCAGCAGTGAATTGTGGGAGAGCAGAGCTTTCTTT. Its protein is CASSELWESRAFF.

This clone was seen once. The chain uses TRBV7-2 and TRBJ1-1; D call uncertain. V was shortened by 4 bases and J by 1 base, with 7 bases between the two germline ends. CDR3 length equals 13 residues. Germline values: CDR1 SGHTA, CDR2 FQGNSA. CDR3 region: CASSSTWNTEAFF. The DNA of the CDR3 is TGTGCCAGCAGCTCGACATGGAACACTGAAGCTTTCTTT.

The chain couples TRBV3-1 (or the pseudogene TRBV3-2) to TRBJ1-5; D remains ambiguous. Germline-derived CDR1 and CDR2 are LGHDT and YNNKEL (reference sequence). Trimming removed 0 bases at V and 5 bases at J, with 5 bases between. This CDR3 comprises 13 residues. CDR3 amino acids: CASSQDRDQPQHF. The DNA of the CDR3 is TGTGCCAGCAGCCAAGATCGGGATCAGCCCCAGCATTTT.

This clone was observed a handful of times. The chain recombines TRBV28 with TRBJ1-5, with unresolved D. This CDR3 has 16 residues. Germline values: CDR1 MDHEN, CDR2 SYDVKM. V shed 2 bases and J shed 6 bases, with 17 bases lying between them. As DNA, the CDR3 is TGTGCCAGCAGTTTAAACGAGGGTATTCGGGCTCAGCCCCAGCATTTT. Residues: CASSLNEGIRAQPQHF.

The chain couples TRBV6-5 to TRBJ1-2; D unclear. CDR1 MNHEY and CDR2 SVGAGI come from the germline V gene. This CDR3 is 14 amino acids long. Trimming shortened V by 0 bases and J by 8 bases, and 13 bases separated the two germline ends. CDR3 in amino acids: CASSYSPGTTGYTF. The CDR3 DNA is TGTGCCAGCAGTTACTCTCCAGGCACCACAGGCTACACCTTC.

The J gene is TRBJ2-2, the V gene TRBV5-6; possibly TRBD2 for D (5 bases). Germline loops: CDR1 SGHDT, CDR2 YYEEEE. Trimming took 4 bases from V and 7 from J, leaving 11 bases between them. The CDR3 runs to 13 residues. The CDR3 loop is CASSPDDYGELFF. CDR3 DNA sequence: TGTGCCAGCAGCCCCGATGACTACGGGGAGCTGTTTTTT.

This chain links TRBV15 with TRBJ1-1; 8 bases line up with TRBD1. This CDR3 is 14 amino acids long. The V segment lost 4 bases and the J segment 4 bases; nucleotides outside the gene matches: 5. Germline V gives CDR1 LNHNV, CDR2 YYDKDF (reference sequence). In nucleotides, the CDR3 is TGTGCCACCAGCATTGGACAGGGAGGCACTGAAGCTTTCTTT. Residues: CATSIGQGGTEAFF. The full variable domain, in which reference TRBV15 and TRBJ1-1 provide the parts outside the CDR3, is DAMVIQNPRYQVTQFGKPVTLSCSQTLNHNVMYWYQQKSSQAPKLLFHYYDKDFNNEADTPDNFQSRRPNTSFCFLDIRSPGLGDTAMYLCATSIGQGGTEAFFGQGTRLTVV.

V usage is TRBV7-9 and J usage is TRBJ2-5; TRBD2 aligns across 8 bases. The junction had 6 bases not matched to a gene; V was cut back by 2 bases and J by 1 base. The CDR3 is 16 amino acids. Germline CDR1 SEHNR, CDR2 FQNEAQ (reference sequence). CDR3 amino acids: CASSLRRGGSQETQYF. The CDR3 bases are TGTGCCAGCAGCTTAAGACGGGGGGGGTCCCAAGAGACCCAGTACTTC.

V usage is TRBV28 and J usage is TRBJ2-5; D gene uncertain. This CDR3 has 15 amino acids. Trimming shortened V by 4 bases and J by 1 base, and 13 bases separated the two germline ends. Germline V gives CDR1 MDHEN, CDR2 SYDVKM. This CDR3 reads CASSSGSSLQETQYF. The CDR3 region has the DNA TGTGCCAGCAGTTCAGGCAGCTCTCTCCAAGAGACCCAGTACTTC. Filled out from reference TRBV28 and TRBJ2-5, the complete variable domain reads DVKVTQSSRYLVKRTGEKVFLECVQDMDHENMFWYRQDPGLGLRLIYFSYDVKMKEKGDIPEGYSVSREKKERFSLILESASTNQTSMYLCASSSGSSLQETQYFGPGTRLLVL.

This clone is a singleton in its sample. In DNA form, the CDR3 reads TGTGCCAGCAGCTTGGGGCATCGTCGCCTAGGGGACACCGGGGAGCTGTTTTTT. Residues: CASSLGHRRLGDTGELFF. V usage is TRBV5-5 and J usage is TRBJ2-2, with a possible D match to TRBD1 (5 bases). The CDR3 extends over 18 amino acids. Between the trimmed V and J ends, which lost 0 bases and 3 bases, there was a span of 18 bases. Germline V lookup: CDR1 SGHKS, CDR2 YYEKEE (reference sequence).

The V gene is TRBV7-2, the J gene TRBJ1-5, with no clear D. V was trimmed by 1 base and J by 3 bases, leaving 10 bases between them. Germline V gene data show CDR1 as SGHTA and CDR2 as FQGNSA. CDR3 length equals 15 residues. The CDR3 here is CASSLDPGYNQPQHF. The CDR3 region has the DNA TGTGCCAGCAGCTTAGATCCCGGGTACAATCAGCCCCAGCATTTT.

The CDR3 coding sequence is TGTGCCAGCTCCCGTCTTTTCTCCGACACTGAAGCTTTCTTT. This encodes CASSRLFSDTEAFF. The V call is TRBV6-5, the J call TRBJ1-1, with D hard to call. The CDR3 length is 14 residues. Germline CDR1 MNHEY, CDR2 SVGAGI. V was clipped by 8 bases and J by 3 bases, with 16 bases between them.

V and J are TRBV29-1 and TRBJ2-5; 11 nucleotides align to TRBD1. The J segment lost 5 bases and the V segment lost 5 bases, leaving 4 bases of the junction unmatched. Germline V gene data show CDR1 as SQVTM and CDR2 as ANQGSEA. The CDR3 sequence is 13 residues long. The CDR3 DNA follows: TGCAGCGTTAGGACAGGGGGCTTTGAGACCCAGTACTTC. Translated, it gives CSVRTGGFETQYF.

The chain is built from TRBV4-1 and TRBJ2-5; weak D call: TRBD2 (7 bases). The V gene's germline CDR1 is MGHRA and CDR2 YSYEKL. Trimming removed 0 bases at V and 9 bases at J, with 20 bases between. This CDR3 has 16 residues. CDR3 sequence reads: CASSQDPGGGASSQYF. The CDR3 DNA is TGCGCCAGCAGCCAAGATCCGGGTGGGGGGGCCTCTTCCCAGTACTTC.

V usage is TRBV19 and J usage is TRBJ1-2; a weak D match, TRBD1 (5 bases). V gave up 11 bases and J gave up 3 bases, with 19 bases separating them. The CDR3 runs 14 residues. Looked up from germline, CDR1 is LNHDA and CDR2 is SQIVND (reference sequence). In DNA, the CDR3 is TGTGCCTCTGGCCCCATTGGGGGGTACTATGGCTACACCTTC. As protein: CASGPIGGYYGYTF. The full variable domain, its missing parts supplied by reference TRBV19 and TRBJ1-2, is DGGITQSPKYLFRKEGQNVTLSCEQNLNHDAMYWYRQDPGQGLRLIYYSQIVNDFQKGDIAEGYSVSREKKESFPLTVTSAQKNPTAFYLCASGPIGGYYGYTFGSGTRLTVV.

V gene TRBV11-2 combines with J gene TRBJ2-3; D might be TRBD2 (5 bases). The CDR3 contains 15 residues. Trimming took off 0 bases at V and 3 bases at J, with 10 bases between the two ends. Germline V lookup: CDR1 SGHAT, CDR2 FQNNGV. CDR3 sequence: CASSLDGVRTDTQYF. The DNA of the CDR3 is TGTGCCAGCAGCTTAGACGGGGTGAGAACAGATACGCAGTATTTT.